This T cell receptor (beta chain) was observed in a study of T-cell reconstitution after alpha-beta-depleted transplantation in children. Trimming shortened V by 8 bases and J by 0 bases, and 11 bases separated the two germline ends. The V gene's germline CDR1 is MDHEN and CDR2 SYDVKM. The CDR3 loop spans 13 amino acids. Preparation of the TCRbeta library used unique molecular identifiers. MiXCR, run by TCRdb on the PCR reads, gives a single entry per CDR3 protein. Of fewer than 400,000 distinct CDR3 sequences listed, around 21% are singletons. This clonotype was observed a handful of times. The receptor was derived from a human donor who donated a stem cell graft to a child with acute myeloid leukemia. The chain is built from TRBV28 and TRBJ2-7; D remains unclear. Sequenced here: PBMCs from the stem cell graft donor, sampled from the stem cell graft. The CDR3 region has the DNA TGTGCCAGCCTTCGCGGCAGCTCCTACGAGCAGTACTTC. Its translation is CASLRGSSYEQYF.